This TCR beta chain was identified in a study of blood T cell repertoires in COVID-19. The CDR3 has 16 residues. V was pared by 3 bases and J by 5 bases, with 8 bases of the junction left unmatched. Germline loops: CDR1 GTSNPN, CDR2 SVGIG (reference sequence). Using immunoSEQ multiplex PCR, the repertoire was profiled, and TCRdb retains in-frame clones only, with some absent. The sample consists of 60,000 to 95,000 clones, roughly 90% of them appearing once. The chain employs TRBV30 and TRBJ2-5; the match to TRBD2 covers 14 bases. This receptor was obtained from a woman aged 45-59 years with acute or convalescent COVID-19. Sequencing was carried out using peripheral blood. CDR3 amino acids: CAWSLGTSGGGETQYF. Written as DNA, the CDR3 is TGTGCCTGGAGCCTTGGGACTAGCGGGGGAGGGGAGACCCAGTACTTC.